This is a list of T cell receptor beta chains from one sample in a study of T cells in localized non-small cell lung cancer. TCRdb's copy holds only in-frame clones and misses some; the assay was immunoSEQ multiplex PCR. The table records under 50,000 clones, about 85% of them present only once. Specimen: PBMCs, collected before any cancer treatment. All receptors come from a man aged 40 to 70 with stage II lung adenocarcinoma. Each CDR3 is given with its conserved first and last residue. The D gene is left open where the match is weak. Size is stated for part of the rows, as once, few or many counts, or as a class when the clone is expanded.

D	size	V	J	CDR3	DNA
.	few	TRBV28	TRBJ2-7	CASSRPGHGWEQYF	TGTGCCAGCAGTAGGCCGGGACATGGGTGGGAGCAGTACTTC
TRBD1	.	TRBV28	TRBJ2-5	CASSFLYPGTGVQETQYF	TGTGCCAGCAGTTTTTTGTACCCCGGGACAGGGGTTCAAGAGACCCAGTACTTC
.	.	TRBV12-5	TRBJ1-1	CASGLAQNTEAFF	TGTGCTAGTGGTTTGGCCCAGAACACTGAAGCTTTCTTT
TRBD2	.	TRBV7-9	TRBJ2-1	CASSLGLAGPPEQFF	TGTGCCAGCAGCTTGGGACTAGCGGGGCCCCCCGAGCAGTTCTTC
.	.	TRBV11-2	TRBJ1-6	CASRQREGSYNSPLHF	TGTGCCAGCAGACAGAGGGAGGGCTCCTATAATTCACCCCTCCACTTT
.	.	TRBV2	TRBJ2-1	CASSEVAGTYNEQFF	TGTGCCAGCAGTGAAGTCGCAGGGACCTACAATGAGCAGTTCTTC
TRBD2	.	TRBV5-5	TRBJ2-1	CASSLAGLAVDEQFF	TGTGCCAGCAGCTTAGCGGGACTAGCGGTCGATGAGCAGTTCTTC
.	.	TRBV18	TRBJ2-1	CASSPRGTYNEQFF	TGTGCCAGCTCACCAAGGGGAACCTACAATGAGCAGTTCTTC
.	.	TRBV5-4	TRBJ1-2	CASSSDSAPNYGYTF	TGTGCCAGCAGCTCCGACAGTGCTCCTAACTATGGCTACACCTTC
.	.	TRBV28	TRBJ2-3	CASSTSLTHTQYF	TGTGCCAGCAGTACTTCCCTCACTCATACGCAGTATTTT
TRBD1	.	TRBV9	TRBJ2-3	CASSTRDRATDTQYF	TGTGCCAGCAGCACCCGGGACAGAGCCACAGATACGCAGTATTTT
TRBD1	.	TRBV9	TRBJ2-1	CASSSGTESIEQFF	TGTGCCAGCAGCTCCGGGACAGAGTCCATAGAGCAGTTCTTC
TRBD1	.	TRBV7-2	TRBJ1-6	CASSSPDRGNSPLHF	TGTGCCAGCAGCTCCCCGGACAGGGGTAATTCACCCCTCCACTTT
.	.	TRBV5-1	TRBJ2-3	CASSSQETDTQYF	TGCGCCAGCAGCTCCCAGGAAACAGATACGCAGTATTTT
.	.	TRBV27	TRBJ2-3	CASSLNRDTQYF	TGTGCCAGCAGTTTGAATCGAGATACGCAGTATTTT
.	.	TRBV11-1	TRBJ2-1	CASSLVIGWSSYNEQFF	TGTGCCAGCAGCTTAGTGATAGGGTGGAGCTCCTACAATGAGCAGTTCTTC
TRBD2	.	TRBV2	TRBJ2-5	CASKSGELQETQYF	TGTGCCAGCAAAAGCGGGGAACTTCAAGAGACCCAGTACTTC
.	.	TRBV18	TRBJ2-2	CASSRTPETPGELFF	TGTGCCAGCTCTCGTACCCCAGAGACCCCCGGGGAGCTGTTTTTT
.	.	TRBV2	TRBJ2-1	CASRTLQDHNEQFF	TGTGCCAGCCGGACCCTCCAAGACCACAATGAGCAGTTCTTC
.	.	TRBV13	TRBJ1-5	CASQSLIRTYQPQHF	TGTGCCAGCCAGAGCTTAATACGTACCTATCAGCCCCAGCATTTT
.	once	TRBV7-2	TRBJ1-2	CASSPVLGANYGYTF	TGTGCCAGCAGCCCGGTTCTGGGGGCTAACTATGGCTACACCTTC
TRBD1	.	TRBV5-1	TRBJ1-1	CASSSTGGETEAFF	TGCGCCAGCAGCTCAACAGGGGGGGAGACTGAAGCTTTCTTT
TRBD1	.	TRBV19	TRBJ2-2	CASRLPGQGMTGELFF	TGTGCCAGTAGACTACCGGGACAGGGTATGACCGGGGAGCTGTTTTTT
.	.	TRBV19	TRBJ1-2	CASSIEGLGHGYGYTF	TGTGCCAGTAGTATAGAGGGGCTCGGACACGGATATGGCTACACCTTC
.	.	TRBV2	TRBJ1-6	CASSGGQYNSPLHF	TGTGCCAGCAGTGGGGGACAATATAATTCACCCCTCCACTTT
.	few	TRBV14	TRBJ1-1	CASSNHGGYTEAFF	TGTGCCAGCAGCAATCACGGAGGGTACACTGAAGCTTTCTTT
.	.	TRBV6-1	TRBJ1-2	CASRPGRGAGGYTF	TGTGCCAGCCGACCCGGACGGGGCGCAGGTGGCTACACCTTC
TRBD1	.	TRBV5-6	TRBJ2-7	CASSFGTGGDEQYF	TGTGCCAGCAGCTTTGGGACAGGGGGCGACGAGCAGTACTTC
.	.	TRBV13	TRBJ2-3	CASSTGGRPDTQYF	TGTGCCAGCAGCACCGGGGGCCGGCCAGATACGCAGTATTTT
.	.	TRBV18	TRBJ1-1	CASSPTGPARGTEAFF	TGTGCCAGCTCACCTACTGGACCGGCACGAGGAACTGAAGCTTTCTTT
TRBD1	.	TRBV11-2	TRBJ1-2	CASSRTGGNYGYTF	TGTGCCAGCAGCCGCACAGGGGGTAACTATGGCTACACCTTC
.	.	TRBV7-6	TRBJ1-4	CASSSGTKGTNEKLFF	TGTGCCAGCAGCAGCGGGACAAAGGGGACTAATGAAAAACTGTTTTTT
TRBD2	.	TRBV10-3	TRBJ2-3	CAISESTSGYHTQYF	TGTGCCATCAGTGAGTCGACTAGCGGGTACCATACGCAGTATTTT
.	.	TRBV5-1	TRBJ2-1	CASSLVQGNSYNEQFF	TGCGCCAGCAGCTTGGTGCAGGGTAATTCCTACAATGAGCAGTTCTTC
.	.	TRBV28	TRBJ1-2	CASSPIYPDRLYGYTF	TGTGCCAGCAGTCCTATCTATCCCGACAGACTCTATGGCTACACCTTC
.	.	TRBV7-6	TRBJ2-2	CASSLAFGAANTGELFF	TGTGCCAGCAGCTTAGCTTTTGGGGCCGCGAACACCGGGGAGCTGTTTTTT
TRBD1	.	TRBV5-4	TRBJ1-2	CASSLDREDYGYTF	TGTGCCAGCAGCCTGGACAGGGAAGACTATGGCTACACCTTC
.	.	TRBV6-1	TRBJ1-4	CATRATNEKLFF	TGTGCCACCCGTGCAACTAATGAAAAACTGTTTTTT
.	.	TRBV19	TRBJ1-3	CASSPVGSGNTIYF	TGTGCCAGTAGCCCTGTAGGGTCTGGAAACACCATATATTTT
TRBD1	.	TRBV5-6	TRBJ1-1	CASAEEGANTEAFF	TGTGCCAGCGCAGAGGAGGGGGCGAACACTGAAGCTTTCTTT
.	.	TRBV9	TRBJ1-4	CASSAQTDPWGGLFF	TGTGCCAGCAGCGCTCAGACGGACCCCTGGGGGGGGCTGTTTTTT
.	once	TRBV2	TRBJ1-2	CASLGAGDFYGYTF	TGTGCCAGCTTAGGGGCAGGGGACTTCTATGGCTACACCTTC
TRBD2	.	TRBV29-1	TRBJ2-1	CSVSRGGASEQFF	TGCAGCGTTTCCCGGGGGGGGGCGAGTGAGCAGTTCTTC
.	once	TRBV4-1	TRBJ1-5	CASSQDFGGEQPQHF	TGCGCCAGCAGCCAAGATTTCGGGGGCGAACAGCCCCAGCATTTT
.	.	TRBV20-1	TRBJ2-5	CSARVVETQYF	TGCAGTGCTAGGGTAGTGGAGACCCAGTACTTC
.	.	TRBV5-4	TRBJ2-5	CASSLTNQETQYF	TGTGCCAGCAGCTTAACTAACCAAGAGACCCAGTACTTC
.	.	TRBV30	TRBJ2-7	CAWTPGGGAYEQYF	TGTGCCTGGACCCCGGGTGGGGGCGCCTACGAGCAGTACTTC
TRBD2	.	TRBV11-3	TRBJ2-3	CASSFGTSGSDTQYF	TGTGCCAGCAGCTTCGGGACTAGCGGATCAGATACGCAGTATTTT
.	.	TRBV2	TRBJ2-1	CASRHVGAINEQFF	TGTGCCAGCAGGCACGTAGGCGCGATCAATGAGCAGTTCTTC
.	.	TRBV7-3	TRBJ1-5	CASSLGLSYQPQHF	TGTGCCAGCAGCTTAGGGTTGAGTTATCAGCCCCAGCATTTT
TRBD1	.	TRBV7-6	TRBJ2-5	CASSGTGQGRTQYF	TGTGCCAGCAGCGGCACGGGACAGGGGCGGACCCAGTACTTC
.	.	TRBV6-1	TRBJ2-5	CASSEASGLATQYF	TGTGCCAGCAGTGAAGCGTCAGGGCTAGCGACCCAGTACTTC
.	once	TRBV6-1	TRBJ1-6	CASSDRPHPSFGSPLHF	TGTGCCAGCAGTGATCGACCGCACCCTTCATTTGGTTCACCCCTCCACTTT
.	.	TRBV5-4	TRBJ1-2	CASSSLEGHIGYGYTF	TGTGCCAGCAGCTCTTTAGAAGGGCATATTGGCTATGGCTACACCTTC
.	.	TRBV7-2	TRBJ1-2	CASSFSPDSNYGYTF	TGTGCCAGCAGCTTCAGCCCCGACAGTAACTATGGCTACACCTTC
TRBD1	.	TRBV12-5	TRBJ2-7	CASAPPGQGFSYEQYF	TGTGCTAGTGCCCCCCCGGGACAGGGGTTCTCCTACGAGCAGTACTTC
TRBD1	.	TRBV5-1	TRBJ2-2	CASSAKDRGETGELFF	TGCGCCAGCAGCGCAAAGGACAGGGGTGAAACCGGGGAGCTGTTTTTT
.	.	TRBV7-9	TRBJ1-3	CASSGRSGNTIYF	TGTGCCAGCAGCGGGCGCTCTGGAAACACCATATATTTT
TRBD1	.	TRBV29-1	TRBJ2-2	CSGGQSNTGELFF	TGCAGCGGGGGACAGTCAAACACCGGGGAGCTGTTTTTT